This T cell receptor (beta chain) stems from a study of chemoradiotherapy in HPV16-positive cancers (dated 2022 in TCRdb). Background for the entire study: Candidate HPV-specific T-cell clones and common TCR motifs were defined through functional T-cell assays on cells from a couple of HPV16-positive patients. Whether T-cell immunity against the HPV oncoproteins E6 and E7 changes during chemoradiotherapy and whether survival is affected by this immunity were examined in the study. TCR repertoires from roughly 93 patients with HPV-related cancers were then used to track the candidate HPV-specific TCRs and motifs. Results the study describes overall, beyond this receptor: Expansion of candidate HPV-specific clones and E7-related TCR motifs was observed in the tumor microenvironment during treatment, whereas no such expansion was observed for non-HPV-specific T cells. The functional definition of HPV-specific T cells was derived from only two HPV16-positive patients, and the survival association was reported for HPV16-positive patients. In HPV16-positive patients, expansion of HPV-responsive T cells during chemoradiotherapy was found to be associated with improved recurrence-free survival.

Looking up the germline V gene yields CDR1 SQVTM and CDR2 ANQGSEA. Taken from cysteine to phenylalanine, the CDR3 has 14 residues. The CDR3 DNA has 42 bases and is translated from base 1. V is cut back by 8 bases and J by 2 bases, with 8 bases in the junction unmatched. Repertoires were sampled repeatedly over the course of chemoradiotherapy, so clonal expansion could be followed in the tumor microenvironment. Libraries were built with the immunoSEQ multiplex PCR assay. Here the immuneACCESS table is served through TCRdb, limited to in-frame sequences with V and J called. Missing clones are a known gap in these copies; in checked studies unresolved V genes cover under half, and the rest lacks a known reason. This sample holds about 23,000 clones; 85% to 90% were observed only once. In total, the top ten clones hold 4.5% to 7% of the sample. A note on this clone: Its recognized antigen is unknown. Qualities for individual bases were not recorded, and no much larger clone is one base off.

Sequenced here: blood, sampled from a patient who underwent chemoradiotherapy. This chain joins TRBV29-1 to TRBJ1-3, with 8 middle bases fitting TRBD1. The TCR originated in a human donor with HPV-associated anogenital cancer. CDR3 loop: CSSMDRAAGNTIYF. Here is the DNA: TGCAGCTCGATGGACAGGGCGGCTGGAAACACCATATATTTT.